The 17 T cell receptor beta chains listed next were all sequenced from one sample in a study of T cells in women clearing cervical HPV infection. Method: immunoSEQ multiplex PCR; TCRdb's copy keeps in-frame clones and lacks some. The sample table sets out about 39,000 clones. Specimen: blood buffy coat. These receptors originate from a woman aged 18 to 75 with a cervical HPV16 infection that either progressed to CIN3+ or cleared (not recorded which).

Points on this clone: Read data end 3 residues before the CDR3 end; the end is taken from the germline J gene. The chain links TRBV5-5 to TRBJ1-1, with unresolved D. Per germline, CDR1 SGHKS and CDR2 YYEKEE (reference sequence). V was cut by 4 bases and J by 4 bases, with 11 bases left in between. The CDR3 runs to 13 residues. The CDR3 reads CASSLEGLTEAFF. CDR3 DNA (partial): TGTGCCAGCAGCCTGGAAGGTCTCACTGAA.

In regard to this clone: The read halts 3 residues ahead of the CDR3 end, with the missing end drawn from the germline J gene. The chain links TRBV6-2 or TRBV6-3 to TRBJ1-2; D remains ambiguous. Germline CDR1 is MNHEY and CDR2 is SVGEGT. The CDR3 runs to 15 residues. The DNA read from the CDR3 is TGTGCCAGCAGTCCCACCGGACTAGCGGGCAATGAC. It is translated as CASSPTGLAGND. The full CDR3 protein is CASSPTGLAGNDYTF.

CDR3 DNA (partial): TGTGCCAGCAGCTTTAGTCTAGCGGGGATGAGCGAG. Its protein is CASSFSLAGMSE. In full, the CDR3 reads CASSFSLAGMSEQYF. The chain carries TRBV5-4 and TRBJ2-7; 9 bases align to TRBD2. The read ends 3 residues early relative to the CDR3; the germline J gene fills the gap. Germline V gene lookup returns CDR1 SGHNT and CDR2 YYREEE (reference sequence). This CDR3 spans 15 amino acids. V was clipped by 2 bases and J by 6 bases; unmatched bases: 9.

This CDR3 is CASSLTSGRTDTYTF. CDR3 bases read: TGTGCCAGCAGCTTAACTAGCGGACGCACAGATACC. V usage is TRBV7-2 and J usage is TRBJ1-2; no clear D gene. The CDR3 extends 3 residues past the end of the read, so its final part is completed from the germline J gene. Looked up from germline, CDR1 is SGHTA and CDR2 is FQGNSA. The length of the CDR3 is 15 residues. Combining the CDR3 with reference TRBV7-2 and TRBJ1-2 gives the whole variable domain GAGVSQSPSNKVTEKGKDVELRCDPISGHTALYWYRQSLGQGLEFLIYFQGNSAPDKSGLPSDRFSAERTGGSVSTLTIQRTQQEDSAVYLCASSLTSGRTDTYTFGSGTRLTVV.

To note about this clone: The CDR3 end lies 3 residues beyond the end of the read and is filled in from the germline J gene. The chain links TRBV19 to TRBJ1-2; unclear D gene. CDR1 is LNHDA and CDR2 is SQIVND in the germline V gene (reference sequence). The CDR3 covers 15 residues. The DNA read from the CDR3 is TGTGCCAGTAGTAATCGAGCGGGAGGTGAAGATACC. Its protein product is CASSNRAGGEDT. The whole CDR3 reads CASSNRAGGEDTYTF.

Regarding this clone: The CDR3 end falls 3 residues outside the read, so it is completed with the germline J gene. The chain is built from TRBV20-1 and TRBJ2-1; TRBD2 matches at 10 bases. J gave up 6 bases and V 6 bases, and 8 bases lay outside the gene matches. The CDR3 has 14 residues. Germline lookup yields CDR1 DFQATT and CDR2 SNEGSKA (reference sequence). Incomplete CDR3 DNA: TGCAGTGCCACACTAGCGGGGCCGGCCAATGAG. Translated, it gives CSATLAGPANE. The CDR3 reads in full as CSATLAGPANEQFF.

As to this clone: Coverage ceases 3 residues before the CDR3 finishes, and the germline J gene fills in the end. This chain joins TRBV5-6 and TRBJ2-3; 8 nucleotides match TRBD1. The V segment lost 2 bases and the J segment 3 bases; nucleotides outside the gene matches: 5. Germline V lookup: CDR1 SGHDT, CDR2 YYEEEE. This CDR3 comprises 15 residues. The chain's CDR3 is CASSFGQGGTDTQYF. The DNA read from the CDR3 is TGTGCCAGCAGCTTCGGACAGGGAGGAACAGATACG.

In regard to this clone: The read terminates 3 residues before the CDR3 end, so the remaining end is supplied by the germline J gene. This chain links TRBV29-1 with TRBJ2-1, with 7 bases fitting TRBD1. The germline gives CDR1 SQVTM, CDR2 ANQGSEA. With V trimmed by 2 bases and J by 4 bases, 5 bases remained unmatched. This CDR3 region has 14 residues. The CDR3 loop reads CSVETGAHYNEQFF. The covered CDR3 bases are TGCAGCGTTGAAACAGGGGCCCATTACAATGAG.

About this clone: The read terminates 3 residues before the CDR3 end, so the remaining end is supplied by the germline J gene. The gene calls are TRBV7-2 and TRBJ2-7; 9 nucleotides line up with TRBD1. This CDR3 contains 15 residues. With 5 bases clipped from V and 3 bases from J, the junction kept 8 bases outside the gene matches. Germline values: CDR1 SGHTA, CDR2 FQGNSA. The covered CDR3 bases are TGTGCCAGCAGCAGACGGACAGGGGCCAACTACGAG. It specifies CASSRRTGANYE. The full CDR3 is CASSRRTGANYEQYF.

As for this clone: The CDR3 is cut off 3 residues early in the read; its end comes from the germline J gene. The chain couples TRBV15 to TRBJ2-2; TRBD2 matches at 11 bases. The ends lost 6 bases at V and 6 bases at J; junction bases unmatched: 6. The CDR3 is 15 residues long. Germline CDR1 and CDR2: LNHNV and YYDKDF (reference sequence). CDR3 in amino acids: CATRSGLAGAGELFF. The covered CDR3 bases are TGTGCCACCAGGAGCGGACTAGCGGGTGCCGGGGAG.

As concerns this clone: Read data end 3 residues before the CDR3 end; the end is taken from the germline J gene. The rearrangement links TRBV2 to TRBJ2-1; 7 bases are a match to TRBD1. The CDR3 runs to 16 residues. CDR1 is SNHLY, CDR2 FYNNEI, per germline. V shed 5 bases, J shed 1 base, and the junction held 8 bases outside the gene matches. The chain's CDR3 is CASSRGQEVSYNEQFF. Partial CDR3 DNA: TGTGCCAGCAGTCGCGGACAGGAGGTTTCCTACAATGAG.

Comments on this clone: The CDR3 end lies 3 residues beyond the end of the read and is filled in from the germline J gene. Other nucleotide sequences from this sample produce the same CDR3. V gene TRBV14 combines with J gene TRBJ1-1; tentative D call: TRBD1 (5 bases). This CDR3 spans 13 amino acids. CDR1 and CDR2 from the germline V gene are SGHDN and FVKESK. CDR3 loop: CASSRGGVREAFF. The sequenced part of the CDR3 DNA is TGTGCCAGCAGCCGTGGGGGGGTCAGGGAA.

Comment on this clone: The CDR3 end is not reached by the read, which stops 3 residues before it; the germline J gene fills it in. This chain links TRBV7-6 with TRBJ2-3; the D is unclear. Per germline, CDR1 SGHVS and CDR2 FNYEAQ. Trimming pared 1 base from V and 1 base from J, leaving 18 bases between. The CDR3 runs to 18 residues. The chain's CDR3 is CASSLGLELLSGTDTQYF. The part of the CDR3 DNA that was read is TGTGCCAGCAGCTTAGGCCTGGAACTGTTAAGCGGCACAGATACG.

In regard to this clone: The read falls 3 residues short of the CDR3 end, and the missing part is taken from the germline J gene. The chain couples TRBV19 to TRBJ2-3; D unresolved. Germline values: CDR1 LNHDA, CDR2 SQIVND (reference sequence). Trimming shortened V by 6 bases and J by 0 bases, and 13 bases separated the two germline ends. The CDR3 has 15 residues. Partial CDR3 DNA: TGTGCCAGTAGAGCCGATAGTGCTAGCACAGATACG. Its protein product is CASRADSASTDT. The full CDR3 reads CASRADSASTDTQYF. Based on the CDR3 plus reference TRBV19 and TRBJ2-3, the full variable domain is DGGITQSPKYLFRKEGQNVTLSCEQNLNHDAMYWYRQDPGQGLRLIYYSQIVNDFQKGDIAEGYSVSREKKESFPLTVTSAQKNPTAFYLCASRADSASTDTQYFGPGTRLTVL.

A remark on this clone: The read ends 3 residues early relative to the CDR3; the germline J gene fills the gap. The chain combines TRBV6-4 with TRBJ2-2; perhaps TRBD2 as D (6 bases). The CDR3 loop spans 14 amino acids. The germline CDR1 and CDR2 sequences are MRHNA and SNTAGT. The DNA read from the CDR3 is TGTGCCAGCAGTGACGGGGGGTATAATTCACCG. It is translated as CASSDGGYNSP. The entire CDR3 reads CASSDGGYNSPLFF.

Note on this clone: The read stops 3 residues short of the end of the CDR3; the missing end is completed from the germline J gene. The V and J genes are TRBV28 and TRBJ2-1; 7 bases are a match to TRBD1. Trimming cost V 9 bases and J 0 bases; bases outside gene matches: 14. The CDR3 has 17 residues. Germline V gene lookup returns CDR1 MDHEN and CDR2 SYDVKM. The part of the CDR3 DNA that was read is TGTGCCAGTCACAGGGGTTCCCTGATGGACTCCTACAATGAG. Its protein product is CASHRGSLMDSYNE. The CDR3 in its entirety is CASHRGSLMDSYNEQFF.

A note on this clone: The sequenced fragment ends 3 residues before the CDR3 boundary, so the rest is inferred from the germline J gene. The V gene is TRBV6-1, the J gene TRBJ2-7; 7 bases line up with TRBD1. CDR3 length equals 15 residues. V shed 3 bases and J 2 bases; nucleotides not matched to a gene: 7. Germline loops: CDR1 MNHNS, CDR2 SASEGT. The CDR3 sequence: CASSELRDSTYEQYF. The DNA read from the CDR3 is TGTGCCAGCAGTGAGCTAAGGGACAGTACCTACGAG.